The clone carrying this T cell receptor (beta chain) appeared a single time. The record originates from a study of blood T cell repertoires in COVID-19. Overall study context: Italy, Spain and the United States were the sources of the convalescent and acute COVID-19 samples. T cells, B-cell-depleted T cells, or PBMCs supplied cDNA or gDNA.

The CDR3 loop spans 20 amino acids. Trimming took 0 bases from V and 1 from J; bases not matched to a gene: 14. Germline V lookup: CDR1 LGHNA, CDR2 YSLEER. In the original workflow: Amplifying reference gene primers gave estimates of nucleated cell counts. TCRdb's copy holds only in-frame clones and misses some; the assay was immunoSEQ multiplex PCR. The V and J calls and clone size were taken over from that table, and D and trimming were inferred from the DNA. The sample yields about 160,000 clones, just under 85% seen once. Material: peripheral blood. This clonotype was obtained from an elderly woman with acute or convalescent COVID-19. The V call is TRBV4-3, the J call TRBJ2-7; TRBD1 matches at 11 bases. CDR3 DNA: TGCGCCAGCAGCCAAGATACCAGGACAGGGGGCTTGTCGGAGTCCTACGAGCAGTACTTC. As protein: CASSQDTRTGGLSESYEQYF.